The rows below give T cell receptor beta chains drawn from one sample of a study of chemoradiotherapy in HPV16-positive cancers. Clones were read by immunoSEQ multiplex PCR, and TCRdb kept only the in-frame ones, dropping some. The table lists tens of thousands of clones, less than 95% of them singletons, with 2.5% to 3% in the top ten. The specimen was taken from a patient who underwent chemoradiotherapy. These receptors all stem from a human donor with HPV-associated anogenital cancer. CDR3s include the opening cysteine and the closing phenylalanine or tryptophan. Fields, in order: D gene, J gene, V gene, clone size, CDR3 DNA, CDR3 protein. D genes are given only for firm matches. Expanded clones are given a class, and other clones once, few, many or no size at all.

D gene: TRBD1
J gene: TRBJ2-1
V gene: TRBV6-5
clone size: once
CDR3 DNA: TGTGCCAGCAGCTTCCAGGGGGCAGCGGTCAATGAGCAGTTCTTC
CDR3 protein: CASSFQGAAVNEQFF

D gene: -
J gene: TRBJ2-3
V gene: TRBV9
clone size: once
CDR3 DNA: TGTGCCAGCAGCGTAGTGGGGGCGGGGGATACGCAGTATTTT
CDR3 protein: CASSVVGAGDTQYF

D gene: TRBD1
J gene: TRBJ1-6
V gene: TRBV27
clone size: -
CDR3 DNA: TGTGCCAGCAGACCCTATGACAGGGCCGGTTCACCCCTCCACTTT
CDR3 protein: CASRPYDRAGSPLHF

D gene: -
J gene: TRBJ2-7
V gene: TRBV2
clone size: -
CDR3 DNA: TGTGCCAGCAGTCGACAGCTTACCTCCTACGAGCAGTACTTC
CDR3 protein: CASSRQLTSYEQYF

D gene: TRBD1
J gene: TRBJ1-2
V gene: TRBV6-1
clone size: -
CDR3 DNA: TGTGCCAGCAGTGAGGGGGGCACAGGGGAAGGCTACACCTTC
CDR3 protein: CASSEGGTGEGYTF

D gene: TRBD1
J gene: TRBJ2-5
V gene: TRBV2
clone size: -
CDR3 DNA: TGTGCCAGCAATGACAGGGTAGAGACCCAGTACTTC
CDR3 protein: CASNDRVETQYF

D gene: -
J gene: TRBJ1-3
V gene: TRBV10-2
clone size: -
CDR3 DNA: TGCGCCAGCAGTGAGTCGGGCCTACAGGGAGGTGGAAACACCATATATTTT
CDR3 protein: CASSESGLQGGGNTIYF

D gene: TRBD1
J gene: TRBJ2-7
V gene: TRBV15
clone size: -
CDR3 DNA: TGTGCCACCAGCAGAGGACAGGGTAACGAGCAGTACTTC
CDR3 protein: CATSRGQGNEQYF

D gene: -
J gene: TRBJ1-1
V gene: TRBV19
clone size: once
CDR3 DNA: TGTGCCAGTAGAGGGGGAGGCGCTGAAGCTTTCTTT
CDR3 protein: CASRGGGAEAFF

D gene: -
J gene: TRBJ1-5
V gene: TRBV19
clone size: few
CDR3 DNA: TGTGCCAGTAGTATTTGGGGTAGCAATCAGCCCCAGCATTTT
CDR3 protein: CASSIWGSNQPQHF